The entry that follows covers one T cell receptor (beta chain) sequence. This was the immunoSEQ v3 assay. Sequenced by immunoSEQ multiplex PCR; TCRdb stores in-frame clones only, minus some. The sample holds fewer than 60,000 clones, approximately 86% seen once. This sample is drawn from a study of TIL therapy for anti-PD-1-resistant metastatic lung cancer. Time point denoted: pre-treatment sample, taken before nivolumab and TIL therapy. The TCR was taken from a person aged 25-79 years with non-small cell lung cancer. The sample was blood, taken at baseline.

CDR3 loop: CASSSSDRHYEQYF. Written as DNA, the CDR3 is TGTGCCAGCAGTTCCTCGGACAGGCACTACGAGCAGTACTTC. V is TRBV28 and J is TRBJ2-7; TRBD1 aligns across 7 bases. The CDR3 loop spans 14 amino acids. The germline V gene encodes CDR1 MDHEN and CDR2 SYDVKM. The trim removed 4 bases at V and 3 bases at J, leaving 6 bases unmatched.